This T cell receptor beta chain was retrieved from a study of neoadjuvant nivolumab and ipilimumab in lung cancer. The V end lost 5 bases, the J end lost 2 bases, and 14 bases lay between the germline ends. This CDR3 contains 15 residues. Germline lookup yields CDR1 SGHVS and CDR2 FQNEAQ. Only in-frame clones appear in the TCRdb table, and some are missing; sequencing was by immunoSEQ multiplex PCR. The sample carries some 50,000 clones, about 89% recorded once. The sequencing here drew on blood, taken before neoadjuvant nivolumab, alone or with ipilimumab. This chain joins TRBV7-8 and TRBJ2-3; D is unresolved. This TCR was recovered from an adult with non-small cell lung cancer. Some clones in this sample may be carry-over from other donors' samples. The CDR3 region has the DNA TGTGCCAGCAGCCCCCAGGTCCTGAACACAGATACGCAGTATTTT. Amino acid sequence: CASSPQVLNTDTQYF.